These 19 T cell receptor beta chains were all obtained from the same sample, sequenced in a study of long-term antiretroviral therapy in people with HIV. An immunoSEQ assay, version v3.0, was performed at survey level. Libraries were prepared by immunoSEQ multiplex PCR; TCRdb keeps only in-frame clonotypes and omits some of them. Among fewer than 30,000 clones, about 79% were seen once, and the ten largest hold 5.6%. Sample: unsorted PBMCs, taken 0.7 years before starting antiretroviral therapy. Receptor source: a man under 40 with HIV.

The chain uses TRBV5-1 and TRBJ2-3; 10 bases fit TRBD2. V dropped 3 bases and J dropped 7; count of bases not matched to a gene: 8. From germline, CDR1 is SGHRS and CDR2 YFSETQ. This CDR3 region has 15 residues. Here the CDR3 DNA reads TGCGCCAGCAGCTCTGAGCGGGGGGGCGCCTATACGCAGTATTTT. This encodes CASSSERGGAYTQYF.

The CDR3 DNA reads as TGTGCCAGCGAAGCTGGGCAAGGGCAGTATTTT. This gives the protein CASEAGQGQYF. V gene TRBV7-9 combines with J gene TRBJ2-3, with D hard to call. The ends were cut back, 8 bases at V and 11 bases at J, with 14 bases in the middle. The CDR3 length is 11 residues. Germline V lookup: CDR1 SEHNR, CDR2 FQNEAQ (reference sequence).

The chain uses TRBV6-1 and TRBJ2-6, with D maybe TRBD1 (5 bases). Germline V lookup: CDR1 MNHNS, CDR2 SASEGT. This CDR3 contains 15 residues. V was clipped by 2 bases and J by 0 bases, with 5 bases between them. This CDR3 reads CASSEQGSGANVLTF. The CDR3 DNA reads TGTGCCAGCAGTGAACAGGGCTCTGGGGCCAACGTCCTGACTTTC.

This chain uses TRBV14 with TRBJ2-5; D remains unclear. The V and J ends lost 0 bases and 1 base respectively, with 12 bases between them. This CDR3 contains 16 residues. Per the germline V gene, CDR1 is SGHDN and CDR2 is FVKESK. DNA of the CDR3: TGTGCCAGCAGCCAAGAACGAGTCTACTCCCAAGAGACCCAGTACTTC. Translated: CASSQERVYSQETQYF.

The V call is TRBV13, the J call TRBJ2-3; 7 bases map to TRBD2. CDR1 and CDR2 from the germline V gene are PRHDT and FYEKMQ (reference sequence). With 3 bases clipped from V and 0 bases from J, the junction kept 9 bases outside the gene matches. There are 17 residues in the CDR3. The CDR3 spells CASSFMRGGRSTDTQYF. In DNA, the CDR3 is TGTGCCAGCAGCTTCATGAGGGGCGGGAGAAGCACAGATACGCAGTATTTT.

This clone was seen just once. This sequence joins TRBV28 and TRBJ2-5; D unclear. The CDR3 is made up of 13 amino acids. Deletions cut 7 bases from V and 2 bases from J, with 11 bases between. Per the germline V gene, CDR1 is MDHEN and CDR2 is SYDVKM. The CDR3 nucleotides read TGTGCCAGCAATAGGAACCCGCAAGAGACCCAGTACTTC. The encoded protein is CASNRNPQETQYF.

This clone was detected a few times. CDR3 sequence: CASSLGDYEQYF. As DNA, the CDR3 is TGTGCCAGCAGCTTGGGAGACTACGAGCAGTACTTC. V and J are TRBV5-6 and TRBJ2-7; D uncertain. The length of the CDR3 is 12 residues. Trimming shortened V by 0 bases and J by 3 bases, and 4 bases separated the two germline ends. Germline V lookup: CDR1 SGHDT, CDR2 YYEEEE.

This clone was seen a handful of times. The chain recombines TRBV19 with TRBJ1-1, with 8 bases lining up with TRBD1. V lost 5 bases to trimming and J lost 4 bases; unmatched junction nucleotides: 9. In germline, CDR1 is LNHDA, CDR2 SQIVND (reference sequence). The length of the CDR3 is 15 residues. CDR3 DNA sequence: TGTGCCAGTAGTTTGTACAGGGGGGCGGGCACTGAAGCTTTCTTT. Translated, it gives CASSLYRGAGTEAFF.

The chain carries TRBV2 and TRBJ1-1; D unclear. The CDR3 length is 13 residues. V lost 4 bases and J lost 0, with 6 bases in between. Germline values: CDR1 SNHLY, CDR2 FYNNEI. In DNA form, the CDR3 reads TGTGCCAGCAGTGCCGTATTGAACACTGAAGCTTTCTTT. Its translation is CASSAVLNTEAFF. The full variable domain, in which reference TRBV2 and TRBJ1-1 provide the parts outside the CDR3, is EPEVTQTPSHQVTQMGQEVILRCVPISNHLYFYWYRQILGQKVEFLVSFYNNEISEKSEIFDDQFSVERPDGSNFTLKIRSTKLEDSAMYFCASSAVLNTEAFFGQGTRLTVV.

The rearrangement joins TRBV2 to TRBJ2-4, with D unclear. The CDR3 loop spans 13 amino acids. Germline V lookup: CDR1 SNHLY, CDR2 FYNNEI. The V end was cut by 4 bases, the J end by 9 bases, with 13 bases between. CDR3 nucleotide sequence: TGTGCCAGCAGTGGGATCGACTCCATCATTCAGTACTTC. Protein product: CASSGIDSIIQYF.

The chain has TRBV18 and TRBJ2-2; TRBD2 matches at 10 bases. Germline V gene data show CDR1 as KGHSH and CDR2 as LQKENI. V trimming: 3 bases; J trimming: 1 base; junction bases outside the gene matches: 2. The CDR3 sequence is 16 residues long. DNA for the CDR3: TGTGCCAGCTCACCGCTAGCGGGAGAGAACACCGGGGAGCTGTTTTTT. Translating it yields CASSPLAGENTGELFF.

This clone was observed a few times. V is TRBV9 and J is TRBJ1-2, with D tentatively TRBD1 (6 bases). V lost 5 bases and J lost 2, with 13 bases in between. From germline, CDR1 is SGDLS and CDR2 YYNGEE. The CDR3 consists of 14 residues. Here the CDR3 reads CASRGGTTNYGYTF. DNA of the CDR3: TGTGCCAGCAGGGGAGGGACAACCAACTATGGCTACACCTTC.

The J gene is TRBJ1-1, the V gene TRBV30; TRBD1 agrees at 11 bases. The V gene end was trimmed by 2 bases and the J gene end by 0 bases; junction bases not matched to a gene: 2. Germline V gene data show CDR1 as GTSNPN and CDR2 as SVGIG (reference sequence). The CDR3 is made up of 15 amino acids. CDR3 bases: TGTGCCTGGAGTCGGGACAGGGGGTTGAACACTGAAGCTTTCTTT. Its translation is CAWSRDRGLNTEAFF.

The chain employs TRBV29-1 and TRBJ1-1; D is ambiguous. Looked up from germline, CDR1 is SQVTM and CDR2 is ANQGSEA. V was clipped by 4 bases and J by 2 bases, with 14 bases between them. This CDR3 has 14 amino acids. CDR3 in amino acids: CSVVGLAGNTEAFF. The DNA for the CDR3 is TGCAGCGTTGTAGGTTTAGCCGGAAACACTGAAGCTTTCTTT.

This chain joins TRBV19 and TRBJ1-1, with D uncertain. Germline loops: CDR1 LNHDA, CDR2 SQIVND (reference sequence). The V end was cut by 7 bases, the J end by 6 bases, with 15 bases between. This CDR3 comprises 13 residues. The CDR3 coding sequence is TGTGCCAGTAATGGCCTTAGCGTGGCTGAAGCTTTCTTT. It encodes CASNGLSVAEAFF.

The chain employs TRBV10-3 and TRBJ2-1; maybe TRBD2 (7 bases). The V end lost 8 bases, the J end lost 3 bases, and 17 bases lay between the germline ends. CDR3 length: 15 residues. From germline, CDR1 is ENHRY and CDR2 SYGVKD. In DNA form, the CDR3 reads TGTGCCATCGGAATAACAGGGAGGGACTACAATGAGCAGTTCTTC. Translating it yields CAIGITGRDYNEQFF.

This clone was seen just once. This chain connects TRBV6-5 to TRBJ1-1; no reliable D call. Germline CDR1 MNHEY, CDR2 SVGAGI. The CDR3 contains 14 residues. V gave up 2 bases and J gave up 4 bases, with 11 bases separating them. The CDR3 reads CASSYKGKATEAFF. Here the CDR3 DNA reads TGTGCCAGCAGTTACAAGGGTAAGGCCACTGAAGCTTTCTTT.

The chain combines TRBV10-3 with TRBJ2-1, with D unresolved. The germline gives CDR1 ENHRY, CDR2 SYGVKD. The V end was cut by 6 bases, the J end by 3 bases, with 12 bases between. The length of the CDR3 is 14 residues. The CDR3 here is CAIRASQVYNEQFF. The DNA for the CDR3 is TGTGCCATCAGAGCGTCACAAGTCTACAATGAGCAGTTCTTC.

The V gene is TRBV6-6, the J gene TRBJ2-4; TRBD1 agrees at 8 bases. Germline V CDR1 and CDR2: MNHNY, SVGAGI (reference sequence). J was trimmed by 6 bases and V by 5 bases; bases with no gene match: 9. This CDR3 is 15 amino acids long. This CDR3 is CASSPLQGAGNIQYF. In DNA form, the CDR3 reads TGTGCCAGCAGTCCCCTCCAGGGGGCAGGAAACATTCAGTACTTC.